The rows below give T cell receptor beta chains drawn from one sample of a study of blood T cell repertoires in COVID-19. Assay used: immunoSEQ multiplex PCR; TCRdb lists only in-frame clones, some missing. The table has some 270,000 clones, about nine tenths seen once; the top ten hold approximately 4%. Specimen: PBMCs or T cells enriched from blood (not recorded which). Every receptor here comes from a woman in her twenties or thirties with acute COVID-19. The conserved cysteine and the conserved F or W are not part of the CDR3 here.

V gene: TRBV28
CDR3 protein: ASLAGVRGEQF

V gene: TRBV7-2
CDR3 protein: ASSLSGGRATDTQY

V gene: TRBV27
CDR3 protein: ASSLAGGTGGTGELF

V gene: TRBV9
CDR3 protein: ASSVGQGDTQY

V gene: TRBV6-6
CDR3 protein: ASSYSERNSPLH

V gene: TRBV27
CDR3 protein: ASSFGRNYEQY

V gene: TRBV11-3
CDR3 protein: ASSSGGLAGGLGEQF

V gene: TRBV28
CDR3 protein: ASSQQPRDRGKWGSNQPQH

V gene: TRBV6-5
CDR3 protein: ASTNRGEYTEAF

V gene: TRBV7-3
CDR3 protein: ASSLTREDTQY

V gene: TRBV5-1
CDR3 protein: ASSLYPSGNDFATGELF

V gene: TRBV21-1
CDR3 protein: ASSLKNQGKNIQY

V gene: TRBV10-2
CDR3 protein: ASSRLAGEKYEQY

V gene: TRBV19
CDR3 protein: ASNTQRNANTGELF

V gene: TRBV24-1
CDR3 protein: ATSDSRGSGYEQY

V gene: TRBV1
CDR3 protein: TSSTPGLAGAADTQY

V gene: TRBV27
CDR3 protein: ASTYMSVAETYEQY

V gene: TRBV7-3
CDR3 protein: ASSLGDSDSYEQY

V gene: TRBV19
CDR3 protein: ASTLGQGAGNEQF

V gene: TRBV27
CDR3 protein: ASSLALPTDTQY

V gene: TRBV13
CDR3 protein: ASSYGQMNTEAF

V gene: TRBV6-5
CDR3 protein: ASRGLANTGELF

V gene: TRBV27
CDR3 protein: ASRHRGLTSNTGELF

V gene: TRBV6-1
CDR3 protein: ASSEAPDYGYT

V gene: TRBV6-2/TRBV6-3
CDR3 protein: ASSYTGLAGWSYNEQF

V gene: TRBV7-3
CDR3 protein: ASSPSGGQYNEQF

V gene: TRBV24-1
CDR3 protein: ATSYRDTEAF

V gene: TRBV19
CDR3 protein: ASSIDRGTNEKLF

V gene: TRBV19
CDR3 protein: ASSMFFWDREDNSPLH

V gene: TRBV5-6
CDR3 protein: ASSAGQY

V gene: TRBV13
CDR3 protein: ASSSGTGRETQY

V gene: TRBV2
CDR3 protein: ASRGSSYEQY

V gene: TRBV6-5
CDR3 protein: ASSYLGGRETQY

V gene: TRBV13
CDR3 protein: ASSGTSGKTDTQY

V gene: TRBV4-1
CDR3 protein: ASSNMPGDSQY

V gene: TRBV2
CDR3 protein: ASSETGNQPQH

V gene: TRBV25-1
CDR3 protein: ASTGQGFTGELF

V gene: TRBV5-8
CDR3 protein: ASSHFTGQAYNEQF

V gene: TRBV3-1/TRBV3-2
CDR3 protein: ASSHAGLNTEAF

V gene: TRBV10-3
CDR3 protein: AISESGQGYEQY

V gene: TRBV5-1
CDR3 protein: ASSLGTSGRLSSYNEQF

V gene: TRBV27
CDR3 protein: ASSLGTAGNTIY

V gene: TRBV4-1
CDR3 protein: ASSPTPRVDYEQY

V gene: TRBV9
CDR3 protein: ASSVTSGSYNEQF

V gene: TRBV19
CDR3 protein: ASSQTSGIPDTQY

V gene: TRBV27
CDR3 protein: ASSQTSGSLYEQY

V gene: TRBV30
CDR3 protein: AWRPVGRAQGETQY

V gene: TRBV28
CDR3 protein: ASSLYNEQY

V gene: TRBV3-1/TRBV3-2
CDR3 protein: ASSPRDSGNTIY

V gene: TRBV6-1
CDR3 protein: ASSEPRLGVQY

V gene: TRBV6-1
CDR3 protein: ASSDASAVSYEQY

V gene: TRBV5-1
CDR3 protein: ASSLGAGGAYEQY

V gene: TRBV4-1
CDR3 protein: ASSQGVSSYNEQF